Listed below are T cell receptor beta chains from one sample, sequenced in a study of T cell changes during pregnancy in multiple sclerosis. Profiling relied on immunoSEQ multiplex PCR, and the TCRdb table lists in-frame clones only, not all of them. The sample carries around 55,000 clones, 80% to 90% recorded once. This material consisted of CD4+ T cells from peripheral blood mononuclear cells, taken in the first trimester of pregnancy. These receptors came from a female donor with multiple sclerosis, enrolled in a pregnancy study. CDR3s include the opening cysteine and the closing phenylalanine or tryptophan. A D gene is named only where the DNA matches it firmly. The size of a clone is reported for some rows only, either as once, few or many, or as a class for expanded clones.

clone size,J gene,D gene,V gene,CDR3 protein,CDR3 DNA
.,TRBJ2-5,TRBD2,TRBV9,CASSPLTSGSRTQYF,TGTGCCAGCAGCCCTCTTACTAGCGGTTCACGGACCCAGTACTTC
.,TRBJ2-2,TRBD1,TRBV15,CATSRDWTGLQIKNTGELFF,TGTGCCACCAGCAGAGATTGGACAGGGCTCCAAATTAAGAACACCGGGGAGCTGTTTTTT
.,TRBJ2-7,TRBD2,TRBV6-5,CASSLAGTSYEQYF,TGTGCCAGCAGCTTAGCGGGAACATCATACGAGCAGTACTTC
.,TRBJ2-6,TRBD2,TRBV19,CASSTRGVSGANVLTF,TGTGCCAGTAGTACGCGGGGGGTATCTGGGGCCAACGTCCTGACTTTC
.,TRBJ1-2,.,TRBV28,CASSSLGHYGYTF,TGTGCCAGCAGCAGCCTCGGACATTATGGCTACACCTTC
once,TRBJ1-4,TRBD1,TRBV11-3,CASSARQGLNEKLFF,TGTGCCAGCAGCGCCCGACAGGGTTTGAATGAAAAACTGTTTTTT
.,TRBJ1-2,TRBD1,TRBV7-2,CASSLSGQGVFGYTF,TGTGCCAGCAGCTTGTCGGGACAGGGAGTGTTTGGCTACACCTTC
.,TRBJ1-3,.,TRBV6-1,CASIGGDSGNTIYF,TGTGCCAGCATCGGGGGTGACTCTGGAAACACCATATATTTT
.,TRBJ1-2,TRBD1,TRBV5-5,CASSHSPRDRGQYGYTF,TGTGCCAGCAGCCATTCACCCCGGGACAGGGGGCAATATGGCTACACCTTC
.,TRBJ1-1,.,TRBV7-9,CASSTPGNTEAFF,TGTGCCAGCAGCACCCCAGGGAACACTGAAGCTTTCTTT